The 12 T cell receptor beta chains below all came from one sample that was sequenced in a study of shared clonotypes between healthy human individuals. Sequencing was performed with immunoSEQ multiplex PCR; in TCRdb, only in-frame clones are kept and a portion is missing. This sample has around 500,000 clones, with 79% found just once. Material for sequencing was PBMCs. Every receptor here comes from a middle-aged woman in good health. Some clones in this sample may be carry-over from other donors' samples.

This clone was recorded a few times. J is TRBJ1-2 and V is TRBV5-4; TRBD1 matches at 8 bases. The CDR3 runs to 15 residues. V dropped 4 bases and J dropped 8; count of bases not matched to a gene: 13. CDR1 SGHNT and CDR2 YYREEE come from the germline V gene (reference sequence). In DNA, the CDR3 is TGTGCCAGCAGCCCTGAACAGGGGGTCGTGAAGGGCTACACCTTC. This gives the protein CASSPEQGVVKGYTF.

The chain has TRBV13 and TRBJ1-2; 7 bases line up with TRBD1. The trim removed 0 bases at V and 4 bases at J, leaving 11 bases unmatched. Per germline, CDR1 PRHDT and CDR2 FYEKMQ (reference sequence). The CDR3 totals 17 residues. The CDR3 DNA is TGTGCCAGCAGCTTAGGCATCGGGGCAGGGGGTCGCTATGGCTACACCTTC. Encoded protein: CASSLGIGAGGRYGYTF.

Note on this clone: This likely came from a read error, as a far larger clone is one base away. The chain recombines TRBV7-3 with TRBJ2-2; 7 bases agree with TRBD1. This CDR3 spans 15 amino acids. Germline V gene sequence: CDR1 SGHTA, CDR2 FQGTGA. The CDR3: CASSLGDRNTGELLF. CDR3 sequence (DNA): TGTGCCAGCAGCTTAGGGGACAGAAACACCGGGGAGCTGCTTTTT.

This clone was seen ten or more times. The chain recombines TRBV20-1 with TRBJ1-1; no clear D gene. Deletions cut 6 bases from V and 1 base from J, with 6 bases between. Germline CDR1 is DFQATT and CDR2 is SNEGSKA (reference sequence). The CDR3 has 11 amino acids. CDR3 loop: CSALQNTEAFF. In DNA, the CDR3 is TGCAGTGCGCTTCAGAACACTGAAGCTTTCTTT.

This chain links TRBV7-6 with TRBJ2-3; perhaps TRBD1 as D (6 bases). The V and J ends lost 6 bases and 3 bases respectively, with 13 bases between them. From germline, CDR1 is SGHVS and CDR2 FNYEAQ. The CDR3 spans 14 residues. The CDR3 here is CASSRQEYTDTQYF. The DNA of the CDR3 is TGTGCCAGCAGTCGACAGGAGTATACAGATACGCAGTATTTT. Looking up the rest from reference TRBV7-6 and TRBJ2-3 gives the full variable domain: GAGVSQSPRYKVTKRGQDVALRCDPISGHVSLYWYRQALGQGPEFLTYFNYEAQQDKSGLPNDRFSAERPEGSISTLTIQRTEQRDSAMYRCASSRQEYTDTQYFGPGTRLTVL.

The count of this clone is one. V usage is TRBV11-1 and J usage is TRBJ2-7, with D perhaps matching TRBD1 (5 bases). The CDR3 consists of 12 residues. Trimming left V 5 bases short and J 3 bases short, with 8 bases between. CDR1 is SGHAT, CDR2 FQDESV, per germline (reference sequence). The DNA of the CDR3 is TGTGCCAGCAGCCGTGACAGCTACGAGCAGTACTTC. This translates into CASSRDSYEQYF.

The rearrangement uses TRBV5-1 and TRBJ1-1; 7 bases align to TRBD1. The length of the CDR3 is 15 residues. Germline CDR1 and CDR2: SGHRS and YFSETQ. V shed 1 base, J shed 4 bases, and the junction held 7 bases outside the gene matches. CDR3 coding DNA: TGCGCCAGCAGCTTGAGTGGACCAGGGGGCACTGAAGCTTTCTTT. Its protein product is CASSLSGPGGTEAFF.

This chain uses TRBV7-8 with TRBJ1-2; D is unresolved. The CDR3 runs to 16 residues. Germline CDR1 is SGHVS and CDR2 is FQNEAQ. With 5 bases removed from V and 0 bases from J, the gap between germline ends came to 16 bases. The CDR3 DNA reads as TGTGCCAGCAGCCCAGAGGCAGGAGCAACTAACTATGGCTACACCTTC. Residues: CASSPEAGATNYGYTF.

The chain employs TRBV6-1 and TRBJ1-2, with TRBD1 as a possible D gene (6 bases). The V and J ends lost 3 bases and 1 base respectively, with 18 bases between them. The CDR3 is 17 residues long. CDR1 and CDR2 from the germline V gene are MNHNS and SASEGT. Written as DNA, the CDR3 is TGTGCCAGCAGTGAGGGCGTACAGGGCCCCCTTAACTATGGCTACACCTTC. It translates to CASSEGVQGPLNYGYTF.

With respect to this clone: Other DNA sequences of this sample code for an identical CDR3. This chain uses TRBV27 with TRBJ2-3; perhaps TRBD2 as D (5 bases). V gave up 3 bases and J gave up 3 bases, with 7 bases separating them. Looked up from germline, CDR1 is MNHEY and CDR2 is SMNVEV (reference sequence). This CDR3 has 13 amino acids. The CDR3 sequence is CASSFGGTDTQYF. In nucleotides, the CDR3 is TGTGCCAGCAGTTTCGGAGGTACAGATACGCAGTATTTT.

The genes are TRBV7-9 and TRBJ1-1; no clear D. V was clipped by 3 bases and J by 4 bases, with 15 bases between them. Germline CDR1 reads SEHNR; CDR2 reads FQNEAQ (reference sequence). This CDR3 region has 15 residues. The CDR3, as DNA: TGTGCCAGCAGCTTCCGTCCAGTGGCGATCACTGAAGCTTTCTTT. Translation: CASSFRPVAITEAFF.

The gene calls are TRBV30 and TRBJ1-2; unclear D gene. Trimming pared 2 bases from V and 6 bases from J, leaving 7 bases between. Per the germline V gene, CDR1 is GTSNPN and CDR2 is SVGIG (reference sequence). The CDR3 loop spans 11 amino acids. The CDR3 reads CAWSPPNGYTF. CDR3 nucleotides: TGTGCCTGGAGTCCCCCAAATGGCTACACCTTC.